This T cell receptor (beta chain) stems from a study of identical twins. This clonotype has only a few counts. The antigen remains undetermined. With template switching, a universal primer site was added, and the cDNA carried unique molecular identifiers. TCRdb reprocessed the 5' RACE reads with MiXCR, giving one entry per CDR3 protein. The data show approximately 630,000 distinct CDR3 sequences, around 7.4% seen once. The CDR3 runs 15 residues. V lost 3 bases, J lost 1 base, and 2 bases stayed unmatched. General study results and limits: Diverse VJ usage suggested most zero-insertion clonotypes were not invariant T cells. While abundant cord blood beta clonotypes carried fewer insertions, memory repertoires showed no such pattern. Conclusions were drawn cross-sectionally by statistical analysis, without following the same donors.

The same sample was also used in a study of yellow fever vaccine responses in identical twins.

The rearrangement links TRBV12-3 or TRBV12-4 to TRBJ2-3, with 9 positions matching TRBD2. This TCR was sampled from a young woman in good health. Source material: PBMCs. Here the CDR3 DNA reads TGTGCCAGCAGTTTGGAGCGGGAGGGCACAGATACGCAGTATTTT. Residues: CASSLEREGTDTQYF.